Presented here are 29 T cell receptor beta chains from one specimen sequenced in a study of OX40 agonist ivuxolimab in advanced cancers. Sequenced by immunoSEQ multiplex PCR; TCRdb stores in-frame clones only, minus some. The sample carries 45,000 to 65,000 clones, 84% recorded once. The sample was CD4+ or CD8+ T cells sorted from blood, taken in a trial of the OX40 agonist ivuxolimab. The source is an adult with an advanced solid tumor such as melanoma, head and neck, liver or kidney cancer.

The J gene is TRBJ2-6, the V gene TRBV19; D may correspond to TRBD1 or TRBD2 (5 bases each). V was clipped by 3 bases and J by 0 bases, with 12 bases between them. Per the germline V gene, CDR1 is LNHDA and CDR2 is SQIVND (reference sequence). CDR3 length equals 17 residues. As DNA, the CDR3 is TGTGCCAGTAGTATGGCCAGGGAGCGCTCTGGGGCCAACGTCCTGACTTTC. Residues: CASSMARERSGANVLTF.

V is TRBV15 and J is TRBJ2-7; D tentatively reads TRBD1 or TRBD2 (6 bases each). There are 16 residues in the CDR3. V lost 0 bases to trimming and J lost 4 bases, with 16 bases between them. Per the germline V gene, CDR1 is LNHNV and CDR2 is YYDKDF (reference sequence). The CDR3 reads CATSREGTWGEYEQYF. In DNA form, the CDR3 reads TGTGCCACCAGCAGAGAGGGGACATGGGGGGAATACGAGCAGTACTTC. Complete variable domain (other parts from reference TRBV15 and TRBJ2-7): DAMVIQNPRYQVTQFGKPVTLSCSQTLNHNVMYWYQQKSSQAPKLLFHYYDKDFNNEADTPDNFQSRRPNTSFCFLDIRSPGLGDTAMYLCATSREGTWGEYEQYFGPGTRLTVT.

The chain is built from TRBV19 and TRBJ1-2; D possibly corresponds to TRBD1 (6 bases). Germline-derived CDR1 and CDR2 are LNHDA and SQIVND (reference sequence). Trimming pared 5 bases from V and 5 bases from J, leaving 15 bases between. There are 14 residues in the CDR3. CDR3 in DNA: TGTGCCAGTAGTCAGGGGCCAGACCCATATGGCTACACCTTC. Protein: CASSQGPDPYGYTF.

The chain couples TRBV18 to TRBJ1-5, with TRBD1 matching 8 bases. CDR3 length: 16 amino acids. V dropped 5 bases and J dropped 1; count of bases not matched to a gene: 7. CDR1 is KGHSH and CDR2 is LQKENI in the germline V gene. The chain's CDR3 is CASSTGQGSSNQPQHF. The CDR3 DNA sequence: TGTGCCAGCTCAACAGGACAGGGATCCAGCAATCAGCCCCAGCATTTT.

Concerning this clone: This CDR3 is also generated by other DNA sequences in the sample. The rearrangement links TRBV28 to TRBJ2-3; 9 bases fit TRBD1. The J segment lost 2 bases and the V segment lost 6 bases, leaving 6 bases of the junction unmatched. From germline, CDR1 is MDHEN and CDR2 SYDVKM. The CDR3 spans 15 residues. CDR3: CASRGQGLSTDTQYF. CDR3 DNA sequence: TGTGCCAGCAGGGGACAGGGTTTATCCACAGATACGCAGTATTTT.

This clone was observed a single time. The V gene is TRBV7-6, the J gene TRBJ2-5; D gene uncertain. CDR1 is SGHVS and CDR2 is FNYEAQ in the germline V gene. Trimming stripped 3 bases from V and 5 bases from J, with 7 bases between. The CDR3 covers 12 residues. CDR3 sequence: CASSFSWETQYF. The CDR3 DNA reads TGTGCCAGCAGCTTTTCCTGGGAGACCCAGTACTTC.

The chain couples TRBV2 to TRBJ2-7, with 8 bases lining up with TRBD1. V trimming: 4 bases; J trimming: 1 base; junction bases outside the gene matches: 3. This CDR3 is built from 14 residues. The germline V gene encodes CDR1 SNHLY and CDR2 FYNNEI. The CDR3 DNA follows: TGTGCCAGCAGTGCCGGGACAGGATCCTACGAGCAGTACTTC. This gives the protein CASSAGTGSYEQYF.

The CDR3 is CAWSVTSRYEQYF. CDR3 bases: TGTGCCTGGAGTGTGACTAGCCGGTACGAGCAGTACTTC. The rearrangement links TRBV30 to TRBJ2-7; 7 bases are shared with TRBD2. Losses at the gene ends were 0 bases for V and 4 bases for J; bases not matched to a gene: 3. Per germline, CDR1 GTSNPN and CDR2 SVGIG (reference sequence). This CDR3 is built from 13 residues.

The chain is built from TRBV30 and TRBJ1-1; D is ambiguous. Deletions cut 2 bases from V and 0 bases from J, with 7 bases between. From germline, CDR1 is GTSNPN and CDR2 SVGIG (reference sequence). The CDR3 runs 13 residues. In DNA form, the CDR3 reads TGTGCCTGGAGTCGTTGGGTGAACACTGAAGCTTTCTTT. This gives the protein CAWSRWVNTEAFF.

The J gene is TRBJ2-7, the V gene TRBV9, with unresolved D. V was trimmed by 3 bases and J by 4 bases, leaving 17 bases between them. The germline gives CDR1 SGDLS, CDR2 YYNGEE. This CDR3 comprises 15 residues. The CDR3 spells CASSESSGLEYEQYF. The CDR3, as DNA: TGTGCCAGCAGCGAAAGTTCAGGCCTTGAATACGAGCAGTACTTC.

About this clone: The same CDR3 also results from other DNA sequences found in this sample. J is TRBJ1-1 and V is TRBV10-3; TRBD1 agrees at 7 bases. Germline lookup yields CDR1 ENHRY and CDR2 SYGVKD. V lost 11 bases and J lost 1; bases outside the gene matches: 7. The CDR3 totals 13 residues. CDR3 residues: CAASGTANTEAFF. The CDR3 bases are TGTGCCGCCAGTGGGACAGCGAACACTGAAGCTTTCTTT.

The chain is built from TRBV7-9 and TRBJ1-1, with D tentatively TRBD1 (6 bases). V was shortened by 7 bases and J by 1 base, with 13 bases between the two germline ends. Germline CDR1 SEHNR, CDR2 FQNEAQ (reference sequence). The CDR3 sequence is 14 residues long. CDR3 protein: CASTSGQPNTEAFF. The CDR3 bases are TGTGCCAGCACTTCCGGACAGCCGAACACTGAAGCTTTCTTT.

The chain links TRBV19 to TRBJ2-1; TRBD2 agrees at 7 bases. Germline lookup yields CDR1 LNHDA and CDR2 SQIVND (reference sequence). Losses at the gene ends were 3 bases for V and 7 bases for J; bases not matched to a gene: 6. The CDR3 is made up of 14 amino acids. In nucleotides, the CDR3 is TGTGCCAGTAGTATCGGGCGGGAGTGGAATGAGCAGTTCTTC. Residues: CASSIGREWNEQFF.

The V and J genes are TRBV29-1 and TRBJ1-2, with 8 bases fitting TRBD1. V dropped 4 bases and J dropped 4; count of bases not matched to a gene: 8. Germline CDR1 is SQVTM and CDR2 is ANQGSEA. The CDR3 has 14 amino acids. CDR3 in amino acids: CSVGGHGQGYGYTF. CDR3 DNA sequence: TGCAGCGTTGGAGGCCATGGACAGGGCTATGGCTACACCTTC.

CDR3 region: CASSASRLGYTGELFF. The CDR3, as DNA: TGTGCCAGCAGTGCAAGCAGACTAGGGTACACCGGGGAGCTGTTTTTT. The chain combines TRBV6-1 with TRBJ2-2, with D maybe TRBD2 (6 bases). This CDR3 region has 16 residues. The V end was cut by 4 bases, the J end by 3 bases, with 15 bases between. CDR1 is MNHNS and CDR2 is SASEGT in the germline V gene.

The V call is TRBV5-1, the J call TRBJ1-1, with no clear D. Between the trimmed V and J ends, which lost 1 base and 4 bases, there was a span of 8 bases. Germline V gene lookup returns CDR1 SGHRS and CDR2 YFSETQ. The CDR3 is made up of 13 amino acids. The CDR3 protein is CASSLQEGTEAFF. CDR3 DNA sequence: TGCGCCAGCAGCTTGCAGGAAGGCACTGAAGCTTTCTTT.

The chain combines TRBV21-1 with TRBJ2-7. TRBV21-1 is a pseudogene segment. The CDR3 totals 9 residues. The DNA for the CDR3 is TGTGCCAGCACCTACGAGCAGTACTTC. Translation gives CASTYEQYF.

The chain recombines TRBV15 with TRBJ2-2; TRBD2 agrees at 7 bases. The V gene end was trimmed by 4 bases and the J gene end by 3 bases; junction bases not matched to a gene: 8. CDR1 is LNHNV, CDR2 YYDKDF, per germline (reference sequence). The CDR3 is made up of 16 amino acids. Here the CDR3 reads CATSNGLVWDTGELFF. In nucleotides, the CDR3 is TGTGCCACCAGCAATGGACTAGTATGGGACACCGGGGAGCTGTTTTTT.

The rearrangement joins TRBV15 to TRBJ2-1; TRBD2 aligns across 13 bases. CDR1 and CDR2 from the germline V gene are LNHNV and YYDKDF (reference sequence). V dropped 0 bases and J dropped 7; count of bases not matched to a gene: 3. The CDR3 sequence is 16 residues long. CDR3 nucleotides: TGTGCCACCAGCAGAGAACCGGGACTAGCGGGAAATGAGCAGTTCTTC. This codes for CATSREPGLAGNEQFF.

The chain couples TRBV7-2 to TRBJ1-2; 8 bases agree with TRBD1. The CDR3 covers 16 residues. Germline-derived CDR1 and CDR2 are SGHTA and FQGNSA. After removal of 5 bases from V and 2 bases from J, the junction contained 10 bases not matched to a gene. The CDR3 nucleotides are TGTGCCAGCAGCCCCGGGCAGGGGGCGTACAACTATGGCTACACCTTC. It codes for CASSPGQGAYNYGYTF.

V gene TRBV5-1 combines with J gene TRBJ2-2; the D gene is possibly TRBD1 (6 bases). The CDR3 is 18 residues long. V was shortened by 0 bases and J by 2 bases, with 17 bases between the two germline ends. Germline assignment: CDR1 SGHRS and CDR2 YFSETQ. The CDR3 protein is CASSLVQGQSFNTGELFF. The CDR3 region has the DNA TGCGCCAGCAGCTTGGTTCAGGGGCAATCTTTCAACACCGGGGAGCTGTTTTTT.

This clone occurred a few times. The CDR3: CASSSGSWYEQYF. CDR3 coding DNA: TGTGCCAGTTCTAGCGGGAGTTGGTACGAGCAGTACTTC. The chain uses TRBV19 and TRBJ2-7; 10 bases fit TRBD2. V dropped 8 bases and J dropped 4; count of bases not matched to a gene: 5. The CDR3 has 13 amino acids. CDR1 and CDR2 (germline): LNHDA, SQIVND (reference sequence).

This chain links TRBV18 with TRBJ2-7; 12 nucleotides line up with TRBD1. The J segment lost 7 bases and the V segment lost 3 bases, leaving 10 bases of the junction unmatched. This CDR3 is 16 amino acids long. In germline, CDR1 is KGHSH, CDR2 LQKENI. The CDR3 is CASSPTPGQGAREQYF. CDR3 in DNA: TGTGCCAGCTCACCGACCCCGGGACAGGGGGCTAGGGAGCAGTACTTC.

The chain's CDR3 is CASSGGDRRVNEQFF. The DNA of the CDR3 is TGTGCCAGCAGCGGGGGGGACAGGAGGGTTAATGAGCAGTTCTTC. The genes are TRBV7-2 and TRBJ2-1; D possibly corresponds to TRBD1 (8 bases). CDR1 SGHTA and CDR2 FQGNSA come from the germline V gene. Trimming took 5 bases from V and 7 from J, leaving 18 bases between them. The CDR3 covers 15 residues.

This chain connects TRBV7-9 to TRBJ2-2; D is perhaps TRBD2 (7 bases). The V end was cut by 7 bases, the J end by 4 bases, with 19 bases between. CDR1 SEHNR and CDR2 FQNEAQ come from the germline V gene (reference sequence). This CDR3 has 16 amino acids. CDR3 region: CASITLGGGLTGELFF. The CDR3 nucleotides read TGTGCCAGCATCACCCTAGGGGGGGGCCTCACCGGGGAGCTGTTTTTT.

The J gene is TRBJ1-2, the V gene TRBV5-6; D might be TRBD1 (5 bases). Germline lookup yields CDR1 SGHDT and CDR2 YYEEEE. CDR3 length: 15 residues. V lost 4 bases to trimming and J lost 5 bases, with 18 bases between them. CDR3 in DNA: TGTGCCAGCAGCGTGTCAGGTGGGGGACTGTATGGCTACACCTTC. Its protein is CASSVSGGGLYGYTF.

The V gene is TRBV6-1, the J gene TRBJ2-7; D is possibly TRBD2 (6 bases). V lost 6 bases and J 4 bases, leaving 13 bases between the germline ends. Germline CDR1 and CDR2: MNHNS and SASEGT. This CDR3 contains 13 residues. The CDR3 loop reads CASSLLARYEQYF. DNA for the CDR3: TGTGCCAGCAGCTTACTAGCAAGGTACGAGCAGTACTTC.

This clone was counted a single time. V gene TRBV5-1 combines with J gene TRBJ2-5; TRBD2 matches 9 bases. The CDR3 spans 17 residues. V lost 4 bases to trimming and J lost 1 base; unmatched junction nucleotides: 11. Germline-derived CDR1 and CDR2 are SGHRS and YFSETQ. This CDR3 reads CASSVAGVGGGQETQYF. The CDR3 DNA is TGCGCCAGCAGCGTAGCGGGAGTAGGGGGTGGCCAAGAGACCCAGTACTTC.

This clone has only a few counts. CDR3 coding DNA: TGTGCCAGCAGCTTAGTAGGGGCGGGAGACTACAATGAGCAGTTCTTC. Translated, it gives CASSLVGAGDYNEQFF. The chain recombines TRBV11-2 with TRBJ2-1; TRBD2 agrees at 7 bases. CDR1 SGHAT and CDR2 FQNNGV come from the germline V gene. The J segment lost 3 bases and the V segment lost 1 base, leaving 6 bases of the junction unmatched. This CDR3 has 16 amino acids.